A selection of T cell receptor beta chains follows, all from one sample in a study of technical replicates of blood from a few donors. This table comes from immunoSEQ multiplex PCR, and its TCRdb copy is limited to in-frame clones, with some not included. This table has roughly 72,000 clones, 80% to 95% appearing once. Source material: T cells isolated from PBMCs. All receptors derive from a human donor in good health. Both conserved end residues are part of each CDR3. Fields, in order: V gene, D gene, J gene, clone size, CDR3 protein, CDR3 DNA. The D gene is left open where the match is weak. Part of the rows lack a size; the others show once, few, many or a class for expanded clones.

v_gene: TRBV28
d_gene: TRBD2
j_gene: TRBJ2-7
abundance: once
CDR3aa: CASSLFPSGMEQYF
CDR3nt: TGTGCCAGCAGTTTATTTCCTAGCGGGATGGAGCAGTACTTC

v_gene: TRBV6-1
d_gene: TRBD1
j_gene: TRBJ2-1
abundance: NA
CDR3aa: CASYRGLGGNEQFF
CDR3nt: TGTGCCAGCTACAGGGGTCTCGGTGGTAATGAGCAGTTCTTC

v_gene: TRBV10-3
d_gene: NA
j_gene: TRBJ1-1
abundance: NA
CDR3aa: CAIKLLGGEGPEAFF
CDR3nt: TGTGCCATCAAACTCCTGGGAGGGGAAGGGCCTGAAGCTTTCTTT

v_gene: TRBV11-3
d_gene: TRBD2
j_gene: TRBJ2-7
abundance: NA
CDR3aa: CASSWRLAGGFNSYEQYF
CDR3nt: TGTGCCAGCAGCTGGAGACTAGCGGGAGGGTTCAACTCCTACGAGCAGTACTTC

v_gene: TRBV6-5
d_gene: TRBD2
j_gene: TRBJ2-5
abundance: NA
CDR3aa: CASSPWEGRETQYF
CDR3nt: TGTGCCAGCAGCCCCTGGGAGGGGCGAGAGACCCAGTACTTC

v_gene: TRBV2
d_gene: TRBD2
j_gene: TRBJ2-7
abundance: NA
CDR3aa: CASSRPGVAGVPYEQYF
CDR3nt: TGTGCCAGCAGCCGCCCCGGGGTTGCGGGAGTTCCCTACGAGCAGTACTTC

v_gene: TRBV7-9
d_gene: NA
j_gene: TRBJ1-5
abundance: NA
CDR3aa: CASSWQGNQPQHF
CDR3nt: TGTGCCAGCAGCTGGCAGGGCAATCAGCCCCAGCATTTT

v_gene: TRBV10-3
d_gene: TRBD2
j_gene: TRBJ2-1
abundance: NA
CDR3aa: CAISESTGGPNEQFF
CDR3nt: TGTGCCATCAGTGAGTCAACGGGAGGGCCGAATGAGCAGTTCTTC

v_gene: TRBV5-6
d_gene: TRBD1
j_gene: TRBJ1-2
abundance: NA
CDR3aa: CASSLGDSLIGYTF
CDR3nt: TGTGCCAGCAGCTTGGGGGACAGCCTTATTGGCTACACCTTC

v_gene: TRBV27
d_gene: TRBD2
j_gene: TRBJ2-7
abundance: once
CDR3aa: CASSHRLAGVIYEQYF
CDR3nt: TGTGCCAGCAGCCACCGACTAGCGGGAGTGATTTACGAGCAGTACTTC

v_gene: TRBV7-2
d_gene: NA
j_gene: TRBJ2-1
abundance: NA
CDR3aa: CASSLGAGQFF
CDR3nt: TGTGCCAGCAGCTTAGGAGCGGGTCAGTTCTTC

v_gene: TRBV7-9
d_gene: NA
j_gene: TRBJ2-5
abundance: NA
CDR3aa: CASSLGGWTVTGQETQYF
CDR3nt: TGTGCCAGCAGCTTAGGGGGTTGGACAGTAACGGGACAAGAGACCCAGTACTTC

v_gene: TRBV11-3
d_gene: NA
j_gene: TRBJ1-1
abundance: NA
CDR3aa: CASSLDLPGQMNTEAFF
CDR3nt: TGTGCCAGCAGCTTAGATTTACCAGGGCAGATGAACACTGAAGCTTTCTTT

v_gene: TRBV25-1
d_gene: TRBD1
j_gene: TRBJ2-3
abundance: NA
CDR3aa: CASSDQGGATDTQYF
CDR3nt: TGTGCCAGCAGTGATCAAGGGGGCGCCACAGATACGCAGTATTTT

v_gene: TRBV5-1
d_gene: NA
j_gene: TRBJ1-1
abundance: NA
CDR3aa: CASSYRDTEAFF
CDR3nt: TGCGCCAGCAGCTACAGGGACACTGAAGCTTTCTTT

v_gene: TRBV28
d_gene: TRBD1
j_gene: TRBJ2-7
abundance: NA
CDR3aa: CASSLQGEVGEQYF
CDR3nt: TGTGCCAGCAGTTTACAGGGGGAAGTAGGCGAGCAGTACTTC

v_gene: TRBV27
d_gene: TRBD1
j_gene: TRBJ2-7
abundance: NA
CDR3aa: CASSFSSGDRGPYEQYF
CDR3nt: TGTGCCAGCAGTTTCTCCAGTGGGGACAGGGGGCCCTACGAGCAGTACTTC

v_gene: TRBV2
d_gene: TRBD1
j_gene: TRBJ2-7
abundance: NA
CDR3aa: CASKGRGHPEQYF
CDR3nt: TGTGCCAGCAAGGGCAGGGGGCATCCCGAGCAGTACTTC

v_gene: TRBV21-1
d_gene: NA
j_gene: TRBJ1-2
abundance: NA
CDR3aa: CASSKLSGYTF
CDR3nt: TGTGCCAGCAGCAAACTGTCCGGCTACACCTTC

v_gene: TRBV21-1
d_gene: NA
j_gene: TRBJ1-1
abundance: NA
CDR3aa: CASSKGSGRAEAFF
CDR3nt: TGTGCCAGCAGCAAAGGGTCCGGGAGGGCTGAAGCTTTCTTT

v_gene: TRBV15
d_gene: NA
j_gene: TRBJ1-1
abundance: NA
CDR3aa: CATSKRTETEAFF
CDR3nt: TGTGCCACCAGCAAGCGGACAGAGACTGAAGCTTTCTTT

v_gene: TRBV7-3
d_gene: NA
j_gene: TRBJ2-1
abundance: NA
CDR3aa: CASSLGARDEQFF
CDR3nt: TGTGCCAGCAGCTTAGGGGCTCGCGATGAGCAGTTCTTC

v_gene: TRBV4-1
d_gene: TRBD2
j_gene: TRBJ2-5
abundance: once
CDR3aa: CASSQGAGGRETQYF
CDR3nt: TGCGCCAGCAGCCAAGGGGCGGGAGGGCGGGAGACCCAGTACTTC

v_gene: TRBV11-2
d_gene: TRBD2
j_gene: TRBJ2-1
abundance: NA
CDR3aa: CASSLGWTSGIYEQFF
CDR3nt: TGTGCCAGCAGCTTAGGATGGACTAGCGGGATATATGAGCAGTTCTTC

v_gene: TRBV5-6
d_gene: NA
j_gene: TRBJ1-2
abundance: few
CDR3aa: CASSLWGDSRYGYTF
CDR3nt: TGTGCCAGCAGCCTCTGGGGGGACTCCCGCTATGGCTACACCTTC

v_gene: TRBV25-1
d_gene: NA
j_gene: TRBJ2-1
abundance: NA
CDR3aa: CASSEYGVSYNEQFF
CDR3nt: TGTGCCAGCAGTGAATATGGAGTTTCCTACAATGAGCAGTTCTTC